These T cell receptor beta chains were read from a single sample in a study of CD8 T cells in Susac syndrome. TCRdb independently ran MiXCR on the immunoSEQ multiplex PCR reads; one entry per CDR3 protein. The table shows about 300,000 distinct CDR3 sequences, with 89% occurring only once. Sample: CD8+ T cells from PBMCs. Source of these receptors: a human donor with multiple sclerosis. The CDR3 runs from the conserved cysteine through the conserved F or W. The D gene is left open where the match is weak.

D	V	J	DNA	CDR3
TRBD1	TRBV5-6	TRBJ2-7	TGTGCCAGCAGCTTGGGTTGGACAGGGGGTCGAGAGCAGTACTTC	CASSLGWTGGREQYF
TRBD1	TRBV3-1	TRBJ2-3	TGTGCCAGCAGCCAAGAGTCGGGACAGGGCTCAGATACGCAGTATTTT	CASSQESGQGSDTQYF
NA	TRBV20-1	TRBJ2-7	TGCAGTGCTAGAGATCGCCGGGCTACCTCAAGCTACGAGCAGTACTTC	CSARDRRATSSYEQYF
NA	TRBV9	TRBJ2-3	TGTGCCAGCAGGCCCGCCGGGAAAGATACGCAGTATTTT	CASRPAGKDTQYF
TRBD1	TRBV11-2	TRBJ2-7	TGTGCCAGCAGCCGGGACAGCTCCTACGAGCAGTACTTC	CASSRDSSYEQYF
TRBD2	TRBV5-1	TRBJ2-1	TGCGCCAGCAGCTTAACTTTAGCGGGAGGGCCCTCAGGCTACAATGAGCAGTTCTTC	CASSLTLAGGPSGYNEQFF
TRBD1	TRBV11-2	TRBJ1-1	TGTGCCAGCACGACTCTTAGGGGGCCTAACACTGAAGCTTTCTTT	CASTTLRGPNTEAFF
NA	TRBV18	TRBJ2-7	TGTGCCAGCTCACTTTCGTCTTCTTCCTACGAGCAGTACTTC	CASSLSSSSYEQYF
NA	TRBV19	TRBJ2-1	TGTGCCAGTAGTATAGTACCTAGAGGTGAGCAGTTCTTC	CASSIVPRGEQFF
NA	TRBV6-1	TRBJ1-4	TGTGCCAGCAGTGACCTACAGGGAAAACTGTTTTTT	CASSDLQGKLFF